Here is one T cell receptor beta chain with its context. The data were taken from a study of shared clonotypes between healthy human individuals. The table came from immunoSEQ multiplex PCR; TCRdb's copy has only in-frame clones and leaves some out. The data contain approximately 530,000 clones, 90% to 96% of them singletons. This TCR was recovered from a woman aged 25 to 45 in good health. The sequenced sample was naive CD4+ T cells sorted from blood. Described subset: CD45RA+ positively selected.

As DNA, the CDR3 is TGCGCCAGCAGCTCAGCCGGAGGGTCCACTGAAGCTTTCTTT. Amino acids: CASSSAGGSTEAFF. The V call is TRBV5-1, the J call TRBJ1-1; unclear D gene. Trimming removed 3 bases at V and 4 bases at J, with 13 bases between. CDR1 SGHRS and CDR2 YFSETQ come from the germline V gene. The CDR3 sequence is 14 residues long.